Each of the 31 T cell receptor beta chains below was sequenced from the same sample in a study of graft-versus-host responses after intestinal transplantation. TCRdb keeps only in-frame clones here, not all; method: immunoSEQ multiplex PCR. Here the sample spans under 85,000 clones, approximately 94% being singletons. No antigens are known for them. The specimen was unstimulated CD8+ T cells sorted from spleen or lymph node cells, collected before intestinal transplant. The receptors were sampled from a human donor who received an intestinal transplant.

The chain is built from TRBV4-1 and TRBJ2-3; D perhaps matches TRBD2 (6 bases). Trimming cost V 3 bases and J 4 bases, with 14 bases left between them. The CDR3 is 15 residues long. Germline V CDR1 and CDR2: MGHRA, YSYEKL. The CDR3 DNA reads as TGCGCCAGCAGCCACGGGAGAATGCCGGCAGATACGCAGTATTTT. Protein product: CASSHGRMPADTQYF.

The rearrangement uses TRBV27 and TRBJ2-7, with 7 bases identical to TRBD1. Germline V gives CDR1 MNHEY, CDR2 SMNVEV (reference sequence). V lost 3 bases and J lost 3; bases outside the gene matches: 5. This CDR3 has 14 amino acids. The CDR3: CASSFRDSNYEQYF. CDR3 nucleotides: TGTGCCAGCAGTTTCCGGGACAGCAACTACGAGCAGTACTTC.

This CDR3 is CASSYLGAALNYGYTF. The DNA for the CDR3 is TGTGCCAGCAGCTACCTAGGGGCAGCGTTAAACTATGGCTACACCTTC. This rearrangement joins TRBV7-9 to TRBJ1-2, with a weak D call TRBD1 (5 bases). Germline CDR1 reads SEHNR; CDR2 reads FQNEAQ (reference sequence). The CDR3 consists of 16 residues. V lost 4 bases and J lost 2, with 17 bases in between.

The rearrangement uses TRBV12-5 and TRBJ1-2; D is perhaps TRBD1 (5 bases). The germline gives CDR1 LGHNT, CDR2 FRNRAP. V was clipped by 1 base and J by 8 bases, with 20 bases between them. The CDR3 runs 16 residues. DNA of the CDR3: TGTGCTAGTGGTTTGGATCTGACAGCCGTCAAGGGGGGCTACACCTTC. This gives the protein CASGLDLTAVKGGYTF.

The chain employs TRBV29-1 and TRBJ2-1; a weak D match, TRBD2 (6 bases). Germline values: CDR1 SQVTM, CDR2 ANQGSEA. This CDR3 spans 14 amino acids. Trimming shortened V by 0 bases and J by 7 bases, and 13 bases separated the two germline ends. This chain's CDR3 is CSVEESLEGNEQFF. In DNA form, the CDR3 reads TGCAGCGTTGAAGAATCGCTGGAGGGTAATGAGCAGTTCTTC.

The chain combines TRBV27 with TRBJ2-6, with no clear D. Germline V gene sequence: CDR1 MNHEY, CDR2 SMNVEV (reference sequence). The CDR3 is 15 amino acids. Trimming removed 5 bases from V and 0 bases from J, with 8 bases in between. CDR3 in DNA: TGTGCCAGCAGTCCACCTGTCTCTGGGGCCAACGTCCTGACTTTC. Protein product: CASSPPVSGANVLTF. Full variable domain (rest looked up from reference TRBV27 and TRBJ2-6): EAQVTQNPRYLITVTGKKLTVTCSQNMNHEYMSWYRQDPGLGLRQIYYSMNVEVTDKGDVPEGYKVSRKEKRNFPLILESPSPNQTSLYFCASSPPVSGANVLTFGAGSRLTVL.

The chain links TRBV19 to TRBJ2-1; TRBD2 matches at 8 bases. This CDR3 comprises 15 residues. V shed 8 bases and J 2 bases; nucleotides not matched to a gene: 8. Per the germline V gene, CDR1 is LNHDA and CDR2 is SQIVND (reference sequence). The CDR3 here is CASSRQGLAYNEQFF. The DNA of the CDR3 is TGTGCCAGTTCACGGCAGGGACTAGCCTACAATGAGCAGTTCTTC.

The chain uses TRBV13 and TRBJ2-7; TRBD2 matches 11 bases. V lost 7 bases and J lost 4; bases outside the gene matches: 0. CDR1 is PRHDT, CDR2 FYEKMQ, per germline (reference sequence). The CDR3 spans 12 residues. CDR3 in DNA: TGTGCCAGCACTAGCGGGGGGTACGAGCAGTACTTC. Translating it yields CASTSGGYEQYF.

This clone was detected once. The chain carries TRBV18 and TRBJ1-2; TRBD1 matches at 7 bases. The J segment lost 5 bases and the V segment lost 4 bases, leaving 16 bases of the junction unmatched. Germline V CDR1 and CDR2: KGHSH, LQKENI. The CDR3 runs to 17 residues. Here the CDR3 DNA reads TGTGCCAGCTCACAACTACCACTTACAGGGGCCAAGTATGGCTACACCTTC. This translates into CASSQLPLTGAKYGYTF. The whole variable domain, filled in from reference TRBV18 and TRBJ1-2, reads NAGVMQNPRHLVRRRGQEARLRCSPMKGHSHVYWYRQLPEEGLKFMVYLQKENIIDESGMPKERFSAEFPKEGPSILRIQQVVRGDSAAYFCASSQLPLTGAKYGYTFGSGTRLTVV.

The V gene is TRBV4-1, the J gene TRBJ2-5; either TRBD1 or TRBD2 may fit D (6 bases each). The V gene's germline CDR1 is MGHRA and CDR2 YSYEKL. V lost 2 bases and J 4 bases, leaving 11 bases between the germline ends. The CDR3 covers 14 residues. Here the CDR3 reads CASSQPQGGETQYF. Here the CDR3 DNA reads TGCGCCAGCAGCCAACCACAGGGAGGAGAGACCCAGTACTTC.

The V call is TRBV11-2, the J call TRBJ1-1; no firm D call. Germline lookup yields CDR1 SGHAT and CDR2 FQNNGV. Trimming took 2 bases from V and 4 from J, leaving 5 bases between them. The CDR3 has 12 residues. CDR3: CASSLTGTEAFF. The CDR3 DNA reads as TGTGCCAGCAGCTTAACGGGCACTGAAGCTTTCTTT.

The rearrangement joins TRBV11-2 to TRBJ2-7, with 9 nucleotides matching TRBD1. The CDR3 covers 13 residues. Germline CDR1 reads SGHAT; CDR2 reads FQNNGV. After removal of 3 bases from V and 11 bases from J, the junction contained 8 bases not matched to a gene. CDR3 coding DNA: TGTGCCAGCAGCTTCCCGGGACAGGGTGTGGAGTACTTC. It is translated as CASSFPGQGVEYF.

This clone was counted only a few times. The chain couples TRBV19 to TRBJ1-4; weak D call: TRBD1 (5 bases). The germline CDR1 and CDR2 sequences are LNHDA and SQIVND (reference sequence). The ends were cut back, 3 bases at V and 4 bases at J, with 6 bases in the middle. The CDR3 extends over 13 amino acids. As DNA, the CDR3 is TGTGCCAGTAGTATGGACATTAATGAAAAACTGTTTTTT. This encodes CASSMDINEKLFF.

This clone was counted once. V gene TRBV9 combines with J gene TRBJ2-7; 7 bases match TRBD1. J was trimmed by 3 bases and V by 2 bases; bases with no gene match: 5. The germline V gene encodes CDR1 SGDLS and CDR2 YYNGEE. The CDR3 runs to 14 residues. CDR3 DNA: TGTGCCAGCAGCGTGACAGGGAACAACTACGAGCAGTACTTC. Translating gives CASSVTGNNYEQYF.

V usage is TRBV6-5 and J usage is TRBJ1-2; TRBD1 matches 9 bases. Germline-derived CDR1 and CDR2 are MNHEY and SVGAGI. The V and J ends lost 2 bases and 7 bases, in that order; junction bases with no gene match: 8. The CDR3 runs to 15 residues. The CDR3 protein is CASSYGLGQGSGYTF. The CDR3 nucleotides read TGTGCCAGCAGTTACGGACTCGGACAGGGGAGTGGCTACACCTTC.

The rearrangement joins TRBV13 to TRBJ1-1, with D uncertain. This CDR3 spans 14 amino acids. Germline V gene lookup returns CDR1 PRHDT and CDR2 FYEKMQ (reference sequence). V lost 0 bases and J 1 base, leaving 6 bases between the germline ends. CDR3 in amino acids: CASSLGRANTEAFF. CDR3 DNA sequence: TGTGCCAGCAGCTTAGGCCGAGCGAACACTGAAGCTTTCTTT.

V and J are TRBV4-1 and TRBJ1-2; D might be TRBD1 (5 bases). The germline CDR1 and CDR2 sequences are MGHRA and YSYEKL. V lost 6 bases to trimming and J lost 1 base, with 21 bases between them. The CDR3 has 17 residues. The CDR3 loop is CASSHTTGYPNNYGYTF. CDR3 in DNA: TGCGCCAGCAGTCACACTACAGGATACCCTAATAACTATGGCTACACCTTC.

CDR3 amino acids: CASSEREAAFGYTF. The CDR3 DNA is TGTGCCAGCAGTGAAAGGGAGGCAGCCTTTGGCTACACCTTC. This chain joins TRBV6-1 and TRBJ1-2; D unclear. The CDR3 covers 14 residues. V lost 2 bases and J lost 7, with 14 bases in between. Germline values: CDR1 MNHNS, CDR2 SASEGT.

As DNA, the CDR3 is TGTGCCAGCAGCGTAGCAGGGGACGACTACGAGCAGTACTTC. Encoded protein: CASSVAGDDYEQYF. J is TRBJ2-7 and V is TRBV9, with a possible D match to TRBD1 (6 bases). Trimming took 0 bases from V and 3 from J, leaving 10 bases between them. The CDR3 sequence is 14 residues long. Germline assignment: CDR1 SGDLS and CDR2 YYNGEE. The full variable domain, with the rest looked up from reference TRBV9 and TRBJ2-7, is DSGVTQTPKHLITATGQRVTLRCSPRSGDLSVYWYQQSLDQGLQFLIQYYNGEERAKGNILERFSAQQFPDLHSELNLSSLELGDSALYFCASSVAGDDYEQYFGPGTRLTVT.

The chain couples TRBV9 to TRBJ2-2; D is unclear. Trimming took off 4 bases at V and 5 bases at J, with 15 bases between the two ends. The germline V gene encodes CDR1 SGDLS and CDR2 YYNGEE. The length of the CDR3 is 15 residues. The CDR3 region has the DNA TGTGCCAGCAGCCCCCTCGAGTGGAGAACCGGGGAGCTGTTTTTT. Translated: CASSPLEWRTGELFF.

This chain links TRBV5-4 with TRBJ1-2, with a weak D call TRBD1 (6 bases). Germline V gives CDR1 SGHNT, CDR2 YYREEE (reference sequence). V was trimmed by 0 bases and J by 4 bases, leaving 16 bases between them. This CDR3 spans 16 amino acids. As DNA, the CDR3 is TGTGCCAGCAGCTTGGCTCGGGGGGCGCAGGGCTATGGCTACACCTTC. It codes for CASSLARGAQGYGYTF.

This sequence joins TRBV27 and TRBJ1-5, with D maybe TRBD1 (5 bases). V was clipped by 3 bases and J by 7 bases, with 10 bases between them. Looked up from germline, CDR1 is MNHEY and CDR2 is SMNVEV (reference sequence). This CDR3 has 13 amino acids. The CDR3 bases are TGTGCCAGCAGTTTCAGGGTGCGGCAGCCCCAGCATTTT. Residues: CASSFRVRQPQHF.

The CDR3 spells CASSPLAGVGETQYF. DNA for the CDR3: TGCGCCAGCAGCCCCCTAGCGGGAGTAGGAGAGACCCAGTACTTC. This chain connects TRBV4-1 to TRBJ2-5; 10 bases align to TRBD2. CDR1 is MGHRA, CDR2 YSYEKL, per germline. This CDR3 comprises 15 residues. Trimming removed 4 bases from V and 4 bases from J; junction bases left unmatched: 6.

The CDR3 nucleotides are TGTGCCAGCAGCTTAGGGAACCACTATGGCTACACCTTC. It encodes CASSLGNHYGYTF. The chain employs TRBV7-9 and TRBJ1-2; D remains ambiguous. The length of the CDR3 is 13 residues. Trimming removed 1 base at V and 3 bases at J, with 6 bases between. The germline V gene encodes CDR1 SEHNR and CDR2 FQNEAQ (reference sequence).

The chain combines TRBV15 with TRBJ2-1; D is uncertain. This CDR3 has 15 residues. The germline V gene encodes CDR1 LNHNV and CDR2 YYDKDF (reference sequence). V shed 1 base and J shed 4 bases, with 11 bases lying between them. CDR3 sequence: CATSRGKELYNEQFF. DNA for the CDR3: TGTGCCACCAGCAGAGGGAAGGAGCTATACAATGAGCAGTTCTTC.

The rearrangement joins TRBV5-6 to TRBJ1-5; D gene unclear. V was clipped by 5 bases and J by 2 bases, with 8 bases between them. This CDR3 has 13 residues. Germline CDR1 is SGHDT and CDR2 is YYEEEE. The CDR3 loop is CASSISGNQPQHF. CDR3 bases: TGTGCCAGCAGTATCAGTGGCAATCAGCCCCAGCATTTT.

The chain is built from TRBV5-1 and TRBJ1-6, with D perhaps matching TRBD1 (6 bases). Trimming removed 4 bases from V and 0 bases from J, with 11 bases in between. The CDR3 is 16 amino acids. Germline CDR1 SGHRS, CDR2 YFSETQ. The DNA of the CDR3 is TGCGCCAGCAGCCTAGGGGGGAGCTCCTATAATTCACCCCTCCACTTT. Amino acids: CASSLGGSSYNSPLHF.

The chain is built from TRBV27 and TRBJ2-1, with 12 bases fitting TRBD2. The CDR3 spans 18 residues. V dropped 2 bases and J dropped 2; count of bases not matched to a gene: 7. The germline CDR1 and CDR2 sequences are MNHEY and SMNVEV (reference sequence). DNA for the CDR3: TGTGCCAGCAGTTTAGTACTAGCGGGAGGATTCCCCTACAATGAGCAGTTCTTC. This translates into CASSLVLAGGFPYNEQFF.

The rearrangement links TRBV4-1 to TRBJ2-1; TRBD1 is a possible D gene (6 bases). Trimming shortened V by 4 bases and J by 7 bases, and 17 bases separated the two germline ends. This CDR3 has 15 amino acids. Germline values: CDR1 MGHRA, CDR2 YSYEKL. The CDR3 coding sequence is TGCGCCAGCAGCCTATCGACTCCAAGGGGGAATGAGCAGTTCTTC. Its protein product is CASSLSTPRGNEQFF.

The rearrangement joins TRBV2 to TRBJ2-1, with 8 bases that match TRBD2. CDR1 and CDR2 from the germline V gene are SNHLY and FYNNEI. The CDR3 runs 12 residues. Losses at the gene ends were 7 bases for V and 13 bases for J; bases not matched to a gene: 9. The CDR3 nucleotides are TGTGCCAGCATGGACGGGAGGGCCGGTCAGTTCTTC. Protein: CASMDGRAGQFF.

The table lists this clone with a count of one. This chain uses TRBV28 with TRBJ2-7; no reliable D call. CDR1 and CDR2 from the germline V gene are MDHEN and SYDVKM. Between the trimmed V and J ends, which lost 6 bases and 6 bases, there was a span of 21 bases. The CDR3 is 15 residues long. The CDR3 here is CASSQLLKKGGEQYF. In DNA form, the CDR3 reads TGTGCCAGCAGCCAATTGCTTAAAAAAGGCGGCGAGCAGTACTTC.